The T cell receptor (beta chain) described here comes from a study of T cells after yellow fever vaccination. Study details: Preparation used SMART-Seq v4 Ultra Low Input for the low-cell-number fractions.

Template switching with 5'RACE generated the TCR cDNA and added a universal primer site and UMIs. TCRdb passed the 5' RACE reads through MiXCR, listing each CDR3 protein once. The data show just under 600,000 distinct CDR3 sequences, roughly 13% seen once. In its sample, this clonotype was seen many times. Its specificity is not known. This CDR3 comprises 15 residues. From germline, CDR1 is SGHRS and CDR2 YFSETQ. V trimming: 3 bases; J trimming: 7 bases; junction bases outside the gene matches: 7. Study findings and constraints: Primary-vaccination clones mostly resurfaced post-booster (nearly 97% CD4, under 90% CD8).

This clonotype originated in a man aged 25-40 years who received the YFV17D yellow fever vaccine. The chain has TRBV5-1 and TRBJ1-4; 9 bases match TRBD1. Specimen: PBMCs, collected on the day of the yellow fever booster vaccination. CDR3 nucleotide sequence: TGCGCCAGCAGCTGGGGGACAGGGTCTGGTGAAAAACTGTTTTTT. Translated: CASSWGTGSGEKLFF.